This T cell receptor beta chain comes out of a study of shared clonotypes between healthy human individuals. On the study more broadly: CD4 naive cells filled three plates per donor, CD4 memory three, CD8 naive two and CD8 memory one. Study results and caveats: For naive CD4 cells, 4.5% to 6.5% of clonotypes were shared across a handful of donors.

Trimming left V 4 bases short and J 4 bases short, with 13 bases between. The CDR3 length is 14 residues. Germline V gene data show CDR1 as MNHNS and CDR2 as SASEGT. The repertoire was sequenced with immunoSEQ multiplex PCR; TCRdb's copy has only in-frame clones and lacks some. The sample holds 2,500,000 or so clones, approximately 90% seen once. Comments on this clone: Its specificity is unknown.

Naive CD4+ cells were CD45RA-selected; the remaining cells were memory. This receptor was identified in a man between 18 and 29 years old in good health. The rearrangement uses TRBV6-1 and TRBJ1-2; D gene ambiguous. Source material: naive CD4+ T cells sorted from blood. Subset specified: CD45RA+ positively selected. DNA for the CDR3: TGTGCCAGCAGTGGGGCAGCAGCCTTCTATGGCTACACCTTC. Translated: CASSGAAAFYGYTF.